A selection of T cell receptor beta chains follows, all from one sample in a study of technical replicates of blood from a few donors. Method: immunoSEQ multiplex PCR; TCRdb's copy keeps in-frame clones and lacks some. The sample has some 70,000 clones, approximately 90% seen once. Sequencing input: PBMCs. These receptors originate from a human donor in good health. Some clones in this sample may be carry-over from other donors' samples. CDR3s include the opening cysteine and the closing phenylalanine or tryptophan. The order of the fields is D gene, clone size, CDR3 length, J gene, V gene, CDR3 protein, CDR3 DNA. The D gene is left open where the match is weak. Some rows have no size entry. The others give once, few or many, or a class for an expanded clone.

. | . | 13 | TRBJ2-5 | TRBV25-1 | CASSQGGKETQYF | TGTGCCAGCAGTCAAGGGGGAAAAGAGACCCAGTACTTC
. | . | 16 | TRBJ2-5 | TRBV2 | CASRPTTGAPSYAQYF | TGTGCCAGCAGGCCTACAACAGGAGCCCCGAGTTATGCCCAGTACTTC
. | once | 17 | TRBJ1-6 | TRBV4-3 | CASSQDMRASYNSPLHF | TGCGCCAGCAGCCAAGATATGAGGGCCTCCTATAATTCACCCCTCCACTTT
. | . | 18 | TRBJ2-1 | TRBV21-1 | CASSRYRDSKSSYNEQFF | TGTGCCAGCAGCAGATACCGGGACAGCAAGAGCTCCTACAATGAGCAGTTCTTC
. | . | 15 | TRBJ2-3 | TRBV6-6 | CASTPLRRAGDTQYF | TGTGCCAGCACTCCGCTTCGCAGGGCCGGGGATACGCAGTATTTT
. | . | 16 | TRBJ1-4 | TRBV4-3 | CASSQASGSQGEKLFF | TGCGCCAGCAGCCAAGCATCTGGCAGTCAGGGTGAAAAACTGTTTTTT
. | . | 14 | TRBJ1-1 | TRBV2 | CASSEEARGRGAFF | TGTGCCAGCAGTGAAGAGGCTAGGGGCAGGGGCGCTTTCTTT
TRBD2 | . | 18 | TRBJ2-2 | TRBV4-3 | CASSQVTAGGRNTGELFF | TGCGCCAGCAGCCAAGTGACAGCGGGAGGTAGAAACACCGGGGAGCTGTTTTTT
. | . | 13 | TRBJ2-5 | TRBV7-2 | CASSLARQETQYF | TGTGCCAGCAGCTTAGCGAGGCAAGAGACCCAGTACTTC
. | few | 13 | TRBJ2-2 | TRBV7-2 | CASRPTGTGELFF | TGTGCCAGCAGACCGACTGGGACCGGGGAGCTGTTTTTT
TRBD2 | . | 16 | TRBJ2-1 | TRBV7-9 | CASSLRLAGAQGEQFF | TGTGCCAGCAGCTTGCGACTAGCGGGGGCCCAGGGGGAGCAGTTCTTC
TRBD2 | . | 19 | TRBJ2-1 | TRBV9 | CASSVDPVPASGGPREQFF | TGTGCCAGCAGCGTAGACCCCGTTCCCGCTAGCGGGGGGCCCAGAGAGCAGTTCTTC
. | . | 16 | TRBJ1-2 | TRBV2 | CASRRTTSRGSRGYTF | TGTGCCAGCAGGAGAACCACAAGCAGGGGTTCGAGGGGCTACACCTTC
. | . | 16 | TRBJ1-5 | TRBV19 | CASSIENSLANQPQHF | TGTGCCAGTAGTATAGAGAACAGCCTAGCAAATCAGCCCCAGCATTTT
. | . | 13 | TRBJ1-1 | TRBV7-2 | CASSFRMNTEAFF | TGTGCCAGCAGCTTCAGGATGAACACTGAAGCTTTCTTT
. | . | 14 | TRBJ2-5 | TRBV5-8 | CASSPLAFWETQYF | TGTGCCAGCAGCCCATTAGCCTTCTGGGAGACCCAGTACTTC
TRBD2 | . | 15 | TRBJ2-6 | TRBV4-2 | CASSQAGRGADVLTF | TGTGCCAGCAGCCAAGCGGGGCGGGGGGCGGACGTCCTGACTTTC
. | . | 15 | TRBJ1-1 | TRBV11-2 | CASSDLRGRGAEAFF | TGTGCCAGCAGCGACCTCCGGGGGAGAGGGGCTGAAGCTTTCTTT
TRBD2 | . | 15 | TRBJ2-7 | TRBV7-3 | CASSLGAGGHYEQYF | TGTGCCAGCAGCTTAGGCGCGGGGGGCCACTACGAGCAGTACTTC
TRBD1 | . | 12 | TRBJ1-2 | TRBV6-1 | CASSRQGDGYTF | TGTGCCAGCAGCCGACAGGGTGACGGCTACACCTTC
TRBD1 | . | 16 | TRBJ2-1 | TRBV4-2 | CASSQDRQGALNEQFF | TGTGCCAGCAGCCAAGACAGACAGGGGGCTTTGAATGAGCAGTTCTTC